This T cell receptor beta chain was found in a study of blood T cells in healthy people across ages. CDR1 and CDR2 (germline): DFQATT, SNEGSKA (reference sequence). The CDR3 covers 14 residues. V gave up 4 bases and J gave up 2 bases, with 11 bases separating them. Study findings and constraints: Compared with aged donors, long-lived donors showed fewer expanded clones, suggesting selection. Without sorted subsets, naive and antigen-experienced compartments could not be conclusively compared.

Total RNA extraction produced at least 5.5 micrograms (per sample) for the study. Comments on this clonotype: What it binds is not known.

Then a second PCR, running about 6 to 12 cycles, was carried out with a sample-barcoded 5' primer and a J-beta primer mix. A tag from a template-switch adaptor with 12 random nucleotides marked each cDNA molecule. TCRdb re-analysed the 5' RACE reads in MiXCR, keeping a single row per CDR3 protein. The profile shows around 870,000 distinct CDR3 sequences, about 28% of them singletons. V gene TRBV20-1 combines with J gene TRBJ2-2, with D perhaps matching TRBD1 (6 bases). Material for sequencing was blood. The origin of this receptor is a woman of 80 years or more in good health. As DNA, the CDR3 is TGCAGTGCTACGGACAGAGTTAACACCGGGGAGCTGTTTTTT. Translation: CSATDRVNTGELFF.